A single sample gave rise to the 24 T cell receptor beta chains below, sequenced in a study of early T cells in non-severe SARS-CoV-2 infection. TCRdb called the 5' RACE reads again in MiXCR, with one record for every CDR3 protein. The table shows about 52,000 distinct CDR3 sequences, with 11% occurring only once. The sequencing sample was made of whole blood. The receptors here all came from an adult who was a healthcare worker with PCR-confirmed SARS-CoV-2 infection or an uninfected control (not recorded which).

Ten or more counts support this clonotype. The chain recombines TRBV4-2 with TRBJ2-3; 7 bases are a match to TRBD2. The CDR3 totals 15 residues. With 0 bases clipped from V and 7 bases from J, the junction kept 7 bases outside the gene matches. From germline, CDR1 is LGHNA and CDR2 YNFKEQ. This chain's CDR3 is CASSQDETSMNTQYF. The CDR3 DNA reads as TGTGCCAGCAGCCAAGATGAGACTAGCATGAATACGCAGTATTTT.

The table lists this clonotype with many counts. The chain carries TRBV4-3 and TRBJ2-1, with D unresolved. V was shortened by 3 bases and J by 1 base, with 10 bases between the two germline ends. Germline V gives CDR1 LGHNA, CDR2 YSLEER. The CDR3 loop spans 15 amino acids. As DNA, the CDR3 is TGCGCCAGCAGCCAGGATACCCCGTCCTACAATGAGCAGTTCTTC. It specifies CASSQDTPSYNEQFF.

In this sample, this clonotype turned up many times. The rearrangement joins TRBV6-2 or TRBV6-3 to TRBJ1-2, with D perhaps matching TRBD1 (5 bases). CDR3 size: 14 residues. Trimming stripped 6 bases from V and 3 bases from J, with 14 bases between. Germline V gene sequence: CDR1 MNHEY, CDR2 SVGEGT. In DNA, the CDR3 is TGTGCCAGCAGCCCGGCTGGGGGATACTATGGCTACACCTTC. Translating gives CASSPAGGYYGYTF.

Many counts were recorded for this clonotype. This chain connects TRBV20-1 to TRBJ1-5; a weak D match, TRBD1 (5 bases). V shed 6 bases and J shed 0 bases, with 12 bases lying between them. The CDR3 has 14 residues. Germline values: CDR1 DFQATT, CDR2 SNEGSKA (reference sequence). The CDR3 region is CSAIDSPSNQPQHF. CDR3 in DNA: TGCAGTGCCATAGACAGCCCTAGCAATCAGCCCCAGCATTTT.

This clonotype was seen at least ten times. The chain employs TRBV4-3 and TRBJ2-1; no clear D gene. The CDR3 sequence is 12 residues long. Germline loops: CDR1 LGHNA, CDR2 YSLEER. V lost 4 bases and J lost 8, with 9 bases in between. In DNA, the CDR3 is TGCGCCAGCAGCCTTATGGGCGATGAGCAGTTCTTC. Translating it yields CASSLMGDEQFF.

V gene TRBV20-1 combines with J gene TRBJ2-5, with 9 bases identical to TRBD2. CDR3 length: 17 residues. In germline, CDR1 is DFQATT, CDR2 SNEGSKA (reference sequence). The trim removed 6 bases at V and 5 bases at J, leaving 19 bases unmatched. CDR3: CSAPQRRPGLAPETQYF. In DNA, the CDR3 is TGCAGTGCCCCCCAGAGGCGTCCGGGACTAGCTCCGGAGACCCAGTACTTC.

The gene calls are TRBV29-1 and TRBJ2-3, with unresolved D. Germline assignment: CDR1 SQVTM and CDR2 ANQGSEA. This CDR3 has 10 amino acids. Between the trimmed V and J ends, which lost 8 bases and 6 bases, there was a span of 9 bases. The CDR3 reads CSTFSDTQYF. The DNA of the CDR3 is TGCAGCACATTTTCGGATACGCAGTATTTT.

This clonotype was counted at least ten times. V and J are TRBV14 and TRBJ2-7; 11 positions match TRBD1. Per germline, CDR1 SGHDN and CDR2 FVKESK. With V trimmed by 5 bases and J by 6 bases, 9 bases remained unmatched. The CDR3 sequence is 15 residues long. CDR3 bases: TGTGCCAGCAGCTCCCTGGACAGGGGGCCAGGCGAGCAGTACTTC. Translated, it gives CASSSLDRGPGEQYF.

The chain couples TRBV5-6 to TRBJ2-7; 11 bases are shared with TRBD1. This CDR3 is built from 14 residues. The germline V gene has CDR1 SGHDT and CDR2 YYEEEE. V trimming: 5 bases; J trimming: 0 bases; junction bases outside the gene matches: 1. The CDR3 sequence is CASRGTGGSYEQYF. The DNA of the CDR3 is TGTGCCAGCAGGGGGACAGGGGGCTCCTACGAGCAGTACTTC.

This clonotype was recorded at least ten times. The chain has TRBV14 and TRBJ2-1; 7 bases align to TRBD2. This CDR3 is 16 amino acids long. In germline, CDR1 is SGHDN, CDR2 FVKESK. V was pared by 1 base and J by 6 bases, with 9 bases of the junction left unmatched. The CDR3 is CASSQGRASGFNEQFF. The CDR3 DNA is TGTGCCAGCAGCCAAGGGAGGGCTAGCGGCTTCAATGAGCAGTTCTTC.

This clonotype has ten or more counts. The chain has TRBV20-1 and TRBJ2-1; TRBD2 agrees at 9 bases. The CDR3 loop spans 18 amino acids. With V trimmed by 6 bases and J by 0 bases, 15 bases remained unmatched. Germline V gives CDR1 DFQATT, CDR2 SNEGSKA (reference sequence). The DNA for the CDR3 is TGCAGTGCCCTGGTTAGTAGCGGGGGTAACCCCTCCTACAATGAGCAGTTCTTC. Its protein product is CSALVSSGGNPSYNEQFF.

In DNA form, the CDR3 reads TGTGCCAGCAGCGGTCGACAGGGCGCCTTCTCTGGGGCCAACGTCCTGACTTTC. Protein: CASSGRQGAFSGANVLTF. The rearrangement links TRBV7-9 to TRBJ2-6; 7 bases match TRBD1. This CDR3 is 18 amino acids long. Germline-derived CDR1 and CDR2 are SEHNR and FQNEAQ (reference sequence). After removal of 5 bases from V and 0 bases from J, the junction contained 10 bases not matched to a gene.

The CDR3 nucleotides read TGCAGCGCTGCGGGGACTAGCGGGATTAGCTCCTACGAGCAGTACTTC. It translates to CSAAGTSGISSYEQYF. This chain uses TRBV29-1 with TRBJ2-7; 13 bases map to TRBD2. The V segment lost 7 bases and the J segment 0 bases; nucleotides outside the gene matches: 9. The CDR3 totals 16 residues. Germline V CDR1 and CDR2: SQVTM, ANQGSEA.

This clonotype was detected many times. The chain joins TRBV4-2 to TRBJ2-1; 14 bases line up with TRBD2. CDR1 is LGHNA and CDR2 is YNFKEQ in the germline V gene. The CDR3 covers 17 residues. The V segment lost 4 bases and the J segment 8 bases; nucleotides outside the gene matches: 10. The CDR3 is CASSPTGTSGSLDEQFF. The DNA for the CDR3 is TGTGCCAGCAGCCCGACCGGGACTAGCGGGAGCCTTGATGAGCAGTTCTTC.

This clonotype came up many times. The rearrangement links TRBV7-9 to TRBJ2-7; D ambiguous. The CDR3 is 12 amino acids. Germline values: CDR1 SEHNR, CDR2 FQNEAQ (reference sequence). Trimming cost V 4 bases and J 3 bases, with 7 bases left between them. CDR3 DNA: TGTGCCAGCAGCTCCGGCCGCTACGAGCAGTACTTC. It encodes CASSSGRYEQYF.

This clonotype was observed a few times. The chain combines TRBV6-1 with TRBJ1-6; 8 bases are a match to TRBD1. After removal of 0 bases from V and 10 bases from J, the junction contained 2 bases not matched to a gene. Germline lookup yields CDR1 MNHNS and CDR2 SASEGT. This CDR3 is built from 14 residues. The CDR3: CASSEAGDRSPLHF. CDR3 DNA sequence: TGTGCCAGCAGTGAAGCGGGGGACAGGTCACCCCTCCACTTT.

This clonotype appeared many times. The chain carries TRBV19 and TRBJ1-4, with D maybe TRBD1 (5 bases). This CDR3 has 15 amino acids. Trimming took 6 bases from V and 4 from J, leaving 15 bases between them. CDR1 and CDR2 (germline): LNHDA, SQIVND (reference sequence). For the CDR3, the DNA is TGTGCCAGTAGACCGGGACCGACAATTAATGAAAAACTGTTTTTT. It encodes CASRPGPTINEKLFF.

Ten or more counts support this clonotype. V and J are TRBV28 and TRBJ2-1; D not certain. V lost 6 bases, J lost 4 bases, and 7 bases lay in between. Germline V gene sequence: CDR1 MDHEN, CDR2 SYDVKM. The CDR3 contains 12 residues. CDR3 DNA sequence: TGTGCCAGCAGCCCGAGATACAATGAGCAGTTCTTC. Its protein is CASSPRYNEQFF.

V and J are TRBV28 and TRBJ1-4, with D unresolved. There are 14 residues in the CDR3. V was trimmed by 8 bases and J by 4 bases, leaving 14 bases between them. Germline CDR1 reads MDHEN; CDR2 reads SYDVKM. For the CDR3, the DNA is TGTGCCAGCCCTCTCTGCTTGAATAATGAAAAACTGTTTTTT. It yields the protein CASPLCLNNEKLFF.

This chain links TRBV7-8 with TRBJ2-3; 12 bases fit TRBD2. Germline CDR1 and CDR2: SGHVS and FQNEAQ. J was trimmed by 9 bases and V by 5 bases; bases with no gene match: 9. The CDR3 runs to 15 residues. In nucleotides, the CDR3 is TGTGCCAGCAGCATGACTAGCGGGGGATACAGGACGCAGTATTTT. Its translation: CASSMTSGGYRTQYF.

This clonotype was observed many times. J is TRBJ2-1 and V is TRBV12-3 or TRBV12-4, with TRBD2 identical over 8 bases. The CDR3 consists of 16 residues. Trimming took 5 bases from V and 0 from J; bases not matched to a gene: 6. CDR3 region: CASSPGSGSSYNEQFF. The CDR3 DNA follows: TGTGCCAGCAGTCCCGGGAGCGGGAGCTCCTACAATGAGCAGTTCTTC.

The gene calls are TRBV6-5 and TRBJ2-1; D is perhaps TRBD2 (6 bases). Germline CDR1 reads MNHEY; CDR2 reads SVGAGI. The CDR3 totals 13 residues. V shed 6 bases and J shed 3 bases, with 9 bases lying between them. CDR3 sequence (DNA): TGTGCCAGCAGACGGGACTTCTACAATGAGCAGTTCTTC. This encodes CASRRDFYNEQFF.

This clonotype occurred many times. The V call is TRBV7-8, the J call TRBJ2-4; 9 nucleotides align to TRBD1. The V segment lost 5 bases and the J segment 1 base; nucleotides outside the gene matches: 6. Germline V CDR1 and CDR2: SGHVS, FQNEAQ. The CDR3 has 16 residues. Here the CDR3 reads CASSQTGGSAKNIQYF. For the CDR3, the DNA is TGTGCCAGCAGCCAGACAGGGGGATCGGCCAAAAACATTCAGTACTTC.

This clonotype came up many times. This chain links TRBV20-1 with TRBJ1-5; D perhaps matches TRBD1 (6 bases). In germline, CDR1 is DFQATT, CDR2 SNEGSKA (reference sequence). CDR3 length equals 13 residues. Trimming took 3 bases from V and 6 from J, leaving 12 bases between them. The CDR3 spells CSARFGTSQPQHF. The DNA for the CDR3 is TGCAGTGCTAGGTTCGGGACAAGTCAGCCCCAGCATTTT.